A single T cell receptor (beta chain) is shown here with its context. The data stem from a study of blood T cell repertoires in COVID-19. Study-wide context: Donors in the United States, Italy and Spain gave samples during acute or convalescent COVID-19. PBMCs, B-cell-depleted T cells, or T cells were the source of the cDNA or gDNA that made up the material.

Deletions cut 4 bases from V and 7 bases from J, with 14 bases between. The germline CDR1 and CDR2 sequences are SGHTA and FQGNSA. The CDR3 is made up of 15 amino acids. Profiling relied on immunoSEQ multiplex PCR, and the TCRdb table lists in-frame clones only, not all of them. Here the sample spans approximately 76,000 clones, 88% being singletons. This clonotype was sampled from a human donor in a cohort sampled during active COVID-19. The sequencing sample was made of peripheral blood. The rearrangement links TRBV7-2 to TRBJ1-6, with D perhaps TRBD1 (6 bases). In DNA, the CDR3 is TGTGCCAGCAGCTCTAAAGGGGGGGGGAATTCACCCCTCCACTTT. This sequence encodes CASSSKGGGNSPLHF.